This section outlines one TCR beta chain sequence together with its context. Only in-frame clones appear in the TCRdb table, and some are missing; sequencing was by immunoSEQ multiplex PCR. The table shows 100,000 to 150,000 clones, with 93% occurring only once. The sample comes from a study of T cell responses to AZD1222 COVID-19 vaccine. Germline lookup yields CDR1 LGHNA and CDR2 YSLEER. The CDR3 spans 17 residues. Trimming shortened V by 0 bases and J by 0 bases, and 11 bases separated the two germline ends. The source was peripheral blood, collected on day 0 of AZD1222 vaccination. The rearrangement links TRBV4-3 to TRBJ2-2; the D gene is possibly TRBD2 (5 bases). The receptor was isolated from an adult in good health. This CDR3 is CASSQDPAGPNTGELFF. CDR3 nucleotide sequence: TGCGCCAGCAGCCAAGATCCGGCGGGCCCGAACACCGGGGAGCTGTTTTTT.